The 21 T cell receptor beta chains given below trace back to one sample, sequenced in a study of neurological immune-mediated disorders. TCRdb re-called the 5' RACE reads through MiXCR, storing one row per CDR3 protein. Here the sample spans roughly 27,000 distinct CDR3 sequences, roughly 2.5% being singletons. Source material: PBMCs. All receptors derive from a woman aged 45 to 65 with multiple sclerosis.

The chain combines TRBV11-2 with TRBJ2-7, with D uncertain. V lost 5 bases, J lost 3 bases, and 17 bases lay in between. CDR1 is SGHAT, CDR2 FQNNGV, per germline. The CDR3 length is 15 residues. The CDR3 sequence is CASSPVGTFDYEQYF. Here the CDR3 DNA reads TGTGCCAGCAGCCCAGTCGGAACTTTCGACTACGAGCAGTACTTC.

This clonotype came up many times. The chain carries TRBV7-2 and TRBJ2-5, with 7 bases identical to TRBD1. Germline CDR1 and CDR2: SGHTA and FQGNSA. The CDR3 consists of 13 residues. The J segment lost 7 bases and the V segment lost 3 bases, leaving 5 bases of the junction unmatched. As DNA, the CDR3 is TGTGCCAGCAGCTTGGGACCAGGGGGGACCCAGTACTTC. This codes for CASSLGPGGTQYF.

By share, this clonotype ranks as medium-sized. The rearrangement uses TRBV10-3 and TRBJ2-2; the match to TRBD1 covers 7 bases. V shed 4 bases, J shed 3 bases, and the junction held 5 bases outside the gene matches. CDR1 is ENHRY and CDR2 is SYGVKD in the germline V gene. CDR3 length: 15 amino acids. Written as DNA, the CDR3 is TGTGCCATCAGTGGACAGGGTCGGGACACCGGGGAGCTGTTTTTT. This translates into CAISGQGRDTGELFF.

This clonotype has ten or more counts. This rearrangement joins TRBV6-2 or TRBV6-3 to TRBJ2-6, with TRBD1 as a possible D gene (6 bases). V lost 5 bases and J 0 bases, leaving 17 bases between the germline ends. Per the germline V gene, CDR1 is MNHEY and CDR2 is SVGEGT. The CDR3 extends over 18 amino acids. CDR3 loop: CASSAVDRRISGANVLTF. CDR3 sequence (DNA): TGTGCCAGCAGTGCCGTAGACAGGAGAATCTCTGGGGCCAACGTCCTGACTTTC.

This clonotype was seen ten or more times. The V call is TRBV20-1, the J call TRBJ2-7, with D possibly matching TRBD2 (5 bases). The CDR3 covers 14 residues. Germline CDR1 reads DFQATT; CDR2 reads SNEGSKA (reference sequence). Trimming took 3 bases from V and 0 from J, leaving 12 bases between them. The CDR3 region has the DNA TGCAGTGCTAGGGCTCTAGCTCTCTCCTACGAGCAGTACTTC. It yields the protein CSARALALSYEQYF.

A note on this clonotype: It may be a read error: a sequence one base away is much more abundant. The V call is TRBV24-1, the J call TRBJ2-7; D unclear. The germline V and J ends were trimmed by 4 bases and 7 bases, with 7 bases remaining between them. CDR3 size: 11 residues. The germline V gene has CDR1 KGHDR and CDR2 SFDVKD. CDR3 loop: CATSEGEEQYF. The CDR3 DNA is TGTGCCACCAGTGAAGGCGAAGAGCAGTACTTC.

About this clonotype: Just one base apart from a much larger clone, this may be a read error. This is likely a read error, given that the CDR3 carries no conserved phenylalanine or tryptophan at its end. The V gene is TRBV5-1, the J gene TRBJ1-1, with D unresolved. The germline CDR1 and CDR2 sequences are SGHRS and YFSETQ. The CDR3 is 13 amino acids. V dropped 3 bases and J dropped 6 bases, with 12 bases sitting between them. The CDR3 loop is CASSSRVGSEAFC. CDR3 DNA sequence: TGCGCCAGCAGCTCCCGGGTAGGGTCTGAAGCTTTCTGT.

This clonotype was counted many times. The J gene is TRBJ1-1, the V gene TRBV11-2; the D is unclear. The CDR3 extends over 13 amino acids. From germline, CDR1 is SGHAT and CDR2 FQNNGV. The germline V and J ends were trimmed by 4 bases and 4 bases, with 10 bases remaining between them. The CDR3 bases are TGTGCCAGCAGCTCGACGGATGGCACTGAAGCTTTCTTT. Amino acids: CASSSTDGTEAFF.

Judged by abundance, this clonotype is medium-sized. This sequence joins TRBV27 and TRBJ2-3; D gene unclear. Germline values: CDR1 MNHEY, CDR2 SMNVEV (reference sequence). V gave up 2 bases and J gave up 1 base, with 10 bases separating them. The CDR3 sequence is 15 residues long. The CDR3 DNA is TGTGCCAGCAGTTTACGTCGGGCTCGCACAGATACGCAGTATTTT. Translating gives CASSLRRARTDTQYF.

The table lists this clonotype with many counts. The chain couples TRBV5-1 to TRBJ2-5; TRBD2 agrees at 12 bases. Germline CDR1 is SGHRS and CDR2 is YFSETQ. CDR3 length equals 13 residues. The trim removed 8 bases at V and 5 bases at J, leaving 4 bases unmatched. CDR3 nucleotide sequence: TGCGCCAGTATGACTAGCGGGGGTGAGACCCAGTACTTC. Its protein is CASMTSGGETQYF.

This clonotype was seen many times. The V call is TRBV20-1, the J call TRBJ1-2; perhaps TRBD1 as D (6 bases). The CDR3 is 12 amino acids. V shed 1 base and J shed 8 bases, with 11 bases lying between them. Germline CDR1 and CDR2: DFQATT and SNEGSKA (reference sequence). The DNA for the CDR3 is TGCAGTGCTAGAGTCGGGGGACACGGCTACACCTTC. It translates to CSARVGGHGYTF.

Worth noting for this clonotype: Here the CDR3 omits its conserved ending phenylalanine or tryptophan, so a read error is the likely source. This chain links TRBV20-1 with TRBJ2-7; TRBD1 matches 10 bases. V lost 3 bases, J lost 4 bases, and 9 bases stayed unmatched. This CDR3 has 15 residues. Germline V gene lookup returns CDR1 DFQATT and CDR2 SNEGSKA (reference sequence). CDR3 loop: CSAREPGTGDYEQYN. For the CDR3, the DNA is TGCAGTGCTAGGGAACCCGGGACAGGGGATTACGAGCAGTACAAC.

This clonotype came up many times. The CDR3: CASSPQANTEAFF. CDR3 coding DNA: TGTGCCAGCAGTCCCCAGGCGAACACTGAAGCTTTCTTT. The chain combines TRBV12-3 or TRBV12-4 with TRBJ1-1; D call uncertain. V shed 5 bases and J shed 1 base, with 8 bases lying between them. The CDR3 extends over 13 amino acids.

This clonotype is labeled as medium-sized. The rearrangement joins TRBV5-1 to TRBJ1-1; D not certain. The CDR3 is made up of 14 amino acids. Germline values: CDR1 SGHRS, CDR2 YFSETQ. V was trimmed by 4 bases and J by 7 bases, leaving 17 bases between them. CDR3 protein: CASSQGSTWVEAFF. CDR3 sequence (DNA): TGCGCCAGCAGCCAAGGGTCGACTTGGGTTGAAGCTTTCTTT.

The table lists this clonotype with many counts. The chain has TRBV2 and TRBJ2-7; 8 bases are a match to TRBD1. The germline gives CDR1 SNHLY, CDR2 FYNNEI. This CDR3 region has 15 residues. V dropped 8 bases and J dropped 5; count of bases not matched to a gene: 14. Written as DNA, the CDR3 is TGTGCCAGCCTCCCCGGGACAGGCGTCGGGCACGAGCAGTACTTC. Translated, it gives CASLPGTGVGHEQYF.

This clonotype appeared a few times. In nucleotides, the CDR3 is TGCGCCAGCAGCTTGCAGGGGGCGGAAAAACTGTTTTTT. Translated: CASSLQGAEKLFF. J is TRBJ1-4 and V is TRBV5-1; TRBD1 aligns across 8 bases. Trimming cost V 1 base and J 8 bases; bases outside gene matches: 1. CDR1 SGHRS and CDR2 YFSETQ come from the germline V gene. The CDR3 is made up of 13 amino acids.

This clonotype showed up many times. The chain is built from TRBV20-1 and TRBJ1-5; 9 bases agree with TRBD1. The CDR3 is 17 residues long. Germline CDR1 DFQATT, CDR2 SNEGSKA (reference sequence). V shed 1 base and J 0 bases; nucleotides not matched to a gene: 7. CDR3 loop: CSARGLGTGYSNQPQHF. In nucleotides, the CDR3 is TGCAGTGCTAGAGGGCTGGGGACAGGGTATAGCAATCAGCCCCAGCATTTT.

The table lists this clonotype with many counts. This chain links TRBV20-1 with TRBJ2-3; 12 bases map to TRBD2. This CDR3 spans 16 amino acids. The ends lost 1 base at V and 2 bases at J; junction bases unmatched: 4. CDR1 DFQATT and CDR2 SNEGSKA come from the germline V gene (reference sequence). The CDR3 coding sequence is TGCAGTGCTAGAGTCGGACTAGCGGGGAACACAGATACGCAGTATTTT. Translated, it gives CSARVGLAGNTDTQYF.

The rearrangement uses TRBV4-2 and TRBJ1-1; D remains unclear. This CDR3 has 13 residues. Trimming removed 0 bases at V and 5 bases at J, with 7 bases between. Germline-derived CDR1 and CDR2 are LGHNA and YNFKEQ. CDR3 loop: CASSQDQGTEAFF. CDR3 DNA sequence: TGTGCCAGCAGCCAAGATCAAGGTACTGAAGCTTTCTTT.

In this sample, this clonotype turned up many times. The V call is TRBV5-1, the J call TRBJ2-5; 8 bases agree with TRBD1. Germline CDR1 SGHRS, CDR2 YFSETQ. V lost 0 bases to trimming and J lost 5 bases; unmatched junction nucleotides: 6. The CDR3 consists of 15 residues. The CDR3 nucleotides are TGCGCCAGCAGCTTGGACAGGGGGGTGACGGAGACCCAGTACTTC. Translation gives CASSLDRGVTETQYF. Complete variable domain (other parts from reference TRBV5-1 and TRBJ2-5): KAGVTQTPRYLIKTRGQQVTLSCSPISGHRSVSWYQQTPGQGLQFLFEYFSETQRNKGNFPGRFSGRQFSNSRSEMNVSTLELGDSALYLCASSLDRGVTETQYFGPGTRLLVL.

This clonotype was picked up many times. The J gene is TRBJ1-2, the V gene TRBV20-1; tentative D call: TRBD1 (5 bases). Germline lookup yields CDR1 DFQATT and CDR2 SNEGSKA (reference sequence). This CDR3 has 14 residues. The V and J ends lost 3 bases and 5 bases respectively, with 16 bases between them. CDR3 coding DNA: TGCAGTGCTAGGTCACGGGGCGCGGGTTATGGCTACACCTTC. It encodes CSARSRGAGYGYTF.